Sequencing of this T cell receptor beta chain was carried out in a study of blood T cell repertoires in COVID-19. Study overall: Donors in the United States, Italy and Spain gave samples during acute or convalescent COVID-19.

The CDR3 consists of 13 residues. CDR1 DFQATT and CDR2 SNEGSKA come from the germline V gene (reference sequence). Trimming took 3 bases from V and 9 from J; bases not matched to a gene: 5. The authors' processing: Scientists estimated how many nucleated cells there were by amplifying reference gene primers. Some clones are missing from TCRdb's copy, which holds only in-frame ones; the method was immunoSEQ multiplex PCR. V, J and clone size derive from that table, while D and trimming were established from the DNA sequence. The profile covers some 44,000 clones, with 70% to 90% appearing a single time and around 2.3% taken by the ten largest.

This chain joins TRBV20-1 and TRBJ2-1, with 10 bases fitting TRBD2. This TCR was sampled from a human donor in a cohort sampled during active COVID-19. The specimen was peripheral blood. DNA of the CDR3: TGCAGTGCTAGTAAGTCTAGCGGGGGTGAGCAGTTCTTC. Translated: CSASKSSGGEQFF.